This TCR beta chain stems from a study of T cells in Graves' hyperthyroidism and ophthalmopathy. Study overall: The initial diagnosis was the point when peripheral blood was collected, ahead of any treatment.

RNA transcripts yielded amplified TCR beta CDR3 regions. Using the HTBI primer set, a first-round RT-PCR was run on the TCR CDR3. Using its own MiXCR run on the multiplex PCR reads, TCRdb lists one record per CDR3 protein. The data contain some 140,000 distinct CDR3 sequences, more than 20% of them singletons. This clonotype occurred many times. Its target is not known. V trimming: 0 bases; J trimming: 0 bases; junction bases outside the gene matches: 6. CDR3 length equals 17 residues. The germline CDR1 and CDR2 sequences are MGHRA and YSYEKL. Blood was obtained at the first hyperthyroidism diagnosis, which preceded any ophthalmopathy symptoms. Whole-study results and caveats: Median prediction lead before ophthalmopathy onset was around seven months with the model. Ophthalmopathy was told apart from stable hyperthyroidism by a 13 V-J model.

Material: blood. This chain joins TRBV4-1 and TRBJ2-3, with TRBD2 matching 7 bases. The sequence came from a woman in her forties or fifties with Graves' hyperthyroidism that later progressed to Graves' ophthalmopathy. CDR3 nucleotides: TGCGCCAGCAGCCAAGATATAAGCGGGGCTAGCACAGATACGCAGTATTTT. Translation: CASSQDISGASTDTQYF.